The clone carrying this T cell receptor beta chain was picked up a small number of times. What it binds is unknown. The data originate from a study of blood T cells in healthy people across ages. Overall study results and limits: Unsorted PBMCs blocked a conclusive comparison of naive and antigen-experienced cells.

A J-beta primer mix and a sample-barcoded 5' primer were used in a second PCR of roughly 6 to 11 cycles. TCRdb reanalysed the 5' RACE reads using MiXCR and keeps one entry per CDR3 protein. The sample holds more than 700,000 distinct CDR3 sequences, about 46% seen once. The CDR3 contains 17 residues. Germline CDR1 LNHNV, CDR2 YYDKDF (reference sequence). V gave up 0 bases and J gave up 1 base; unmatched junction bases: 8. The source material was blood. The J gene is TRBJ2-7, the V gene TRBV15, with 8 bases lining up with TRBD2. The origin of this receptor is a man older than 75 in good health. This chain's CDR3 is CATSRDWGVAGSYEQYF. The CDR3 DNA follows: TGTGCCACCAGCAGAGATTGGGGAGTAGCGGGATCCTACGAGCAGTACTTC.